Listed here are 11 T cell receptor beta chains from one sample, sequenced in a study of siplizumab effects on memory and regulatory T cells. Here immunoSEQ multiplex PCR was the method, and the copy in TCRdb shows in-frame clones only, minus some. The sample yields about 91,000 clones, approximately 93% seen once. Sequenced input: CD8+ T cells sorted from blood. The receptors here all came from a human donor in good health.

The V call is TRBV6-6, the J call TRBJ1-5, with TRBD1 matching 7 bases. V lost 6 bases to trimming and J lost 4 bases; unmatched junction nucleotides: 6. Germline assignment: CDR1 MNHNY and CDR2 SVGAGI (reference sequence). This CDR3 comprises 14 residues. DNA for the CDR3: TGTGCCAGCAGGGATCCAGGGGGTAATCAGCCCCAGCATTTT. Translation: CASRDPGGNQPQHF.

This chain links TRBV30 with TRBJ2-7; no clear D. Between the trimmed V and J ends, which lost 0 bases and 2 bases, there was a span of 11 bases. Per germline, CDR1 GTSNPN and CDR2 SVGIG (reference sequence). This CDR3 has 14 residues. The CDR3 DNA sequence: TGTGCCTGGAGTGTATTTCTCAGGACCTACGAGCAGTACTTC. Translation gives CAWSVFLRTYEQYF.

This chain uses TRBV7-9 with TRBJ2-1; a possible D gene is TRBD1 (7 bases). The germline V gene has CDR1 SEHNR and CDR2 FQNEAQ (reference sequence). The CDR3 consists of 14 residues. V was cut by 3 bases and J by 9 bases, with 15 bases left in between. In DNA form, the CDR3 reads TGTGCCAGCAGCTTGCCCGGAGGGGGCGGTGAGCAGTTCTTC. The encoded protein is CASSLPGGGGEQFF.

The CDR3, as DNA: TGTGCCAGCAGCTTGAGTAGCCGGGAGCAGTTCTTC. Translation gives CASSLSSREQFF. This chain links TRBV7-8 with TRBJ2-1; no clear D. The germline CDR1 and CDR2 sequences are SGHVS and FQNEAQ. Trimming shortened V by 3 bases and J by 10 bases, and 10 bases separated the two germline ends. The CDR3 runs 12 residues.

The rearrangement links TRBV2 to TRBJ2-3; D may be TRBD1 (5 bases). The CDR3 sequence is 16 residues long. Germline CDR1 and CDR2: SNHLY and FYNNEI. V was trimmed by 3 bases and J by 6 bases, leaving 19 bases between them. For the CDR3, the DNA is TGTGCCAGCAGTGACTCTGCGGACACGTCGACGGATACGCAGTATTTT. Translating gives CASSDSADTSTDTQYF.

The chain joins TRBV19 to TRBJ2-7; TRBD2 agrees at 10 bases. The CDR3 loop spans 15 amino acids. Germline V gives CDR1 LNHDA, CDR2 SQIVND (reference sequence). Trimming cost V 1 base and J 4 bases; bases outside gene matches: 4. CDR3 nucleotides: TGTGCCAGTAGTATAGCAGCTAGCGGGAGTTACGAGCAGTACTTC. This translates into CASSIAASGSYEQYF.

This chain uses TRBV11-2 with TRBJ2-7; 7 positions agree with TRBD1. V lost 4 bases, J lost 7 bases, and 7 bases stayed unmatched. The CDR3 runs to 13 residues. Germline CDR1 is SGHAT and CDR2 is FQNNGV. This CDR3 reads CASSYGTEYEQYF. CDR3 DNA sequence: TGTGCCAGCAGCTACGGGACAGAGTATGAGCAGTACTTC.

The chain couples TRBV9 to TRBJ2-7; D gene ambiguous. Germline CDR1 is SGDLS and CDR2 is YYNGEE. The CDR3 sequence is 14 residues long. The V and J ends lost 3 bases and 2 bases respectively, with 12 bases between them. This CDR3 is CASSGPGGAYEQYF. The DNA for the CDR3 is TGTGCCAGCAGCGGACCCGGCGGTGCCTACGAGCAGTACTTC.

The V gene is TRBV27, the J gene TRBJ2-7; the D call may be TRBD1 or TRBD2 (5 bases each). The germline gives CDR1 MNHEY, CDR2 SMNVEV (reference sequence). The CDR3 sequence is 13 residues long. Trimming cost V 6 bases and J 3 bases, with 12 bases left between them. The CDR3 sequence is CASSRVEGYEQYF. The CDR3 coding sequence is TGTGCCAGCAGCAGGGTTGAGGGCTACGAGCAGTACTTC.

CDR3 in amino acids: CASTQGAFTEAFF. The DNA of the CDR3 is TGCGCCAGCACTCAGGGGGCTTTTACTGAAGCTTTCTTT. The chain joins TRBV10-2 to TRBJ1-1; the match to TRBD1 covers 8 bases. The junction had 6 bases not matched to a gene; V was cut back by 7 bases and J by 5 bases. The germline V gene encodes CDR1 WSHSY and CDR2 SAAADI. The CDR3 totals 13 residues.

This clone has just one count. This chain joins TRBV27 and TRBJ1-1; D remains unclear. The germline V gene has CDR1 MNHEY and CDR2 SMNVEV (reference sequence). Trimming cost V 5 bases and J 3 bases, with 13 bases left between them. The CDR3 length is 14 residues. CDR3 loop: CASSTADGDTEAFF. The CDR3 DNA reads as TGTGCCAGCAGTACAGCGGACGGGGACACTGAAGCTTTCTTT.